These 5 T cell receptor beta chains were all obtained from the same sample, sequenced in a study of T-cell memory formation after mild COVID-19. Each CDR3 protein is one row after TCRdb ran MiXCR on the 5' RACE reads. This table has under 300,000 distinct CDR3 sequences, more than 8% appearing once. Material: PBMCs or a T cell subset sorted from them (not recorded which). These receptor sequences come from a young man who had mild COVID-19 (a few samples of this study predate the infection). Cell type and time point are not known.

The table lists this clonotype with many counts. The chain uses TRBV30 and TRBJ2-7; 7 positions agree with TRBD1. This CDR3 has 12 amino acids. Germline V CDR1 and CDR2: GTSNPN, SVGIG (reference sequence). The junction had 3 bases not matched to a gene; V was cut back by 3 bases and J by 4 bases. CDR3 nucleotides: TGTGCCTGGAGCGAGGACAGGTACGAGCAGTACTTC. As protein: CAWSEDRYEQYF.

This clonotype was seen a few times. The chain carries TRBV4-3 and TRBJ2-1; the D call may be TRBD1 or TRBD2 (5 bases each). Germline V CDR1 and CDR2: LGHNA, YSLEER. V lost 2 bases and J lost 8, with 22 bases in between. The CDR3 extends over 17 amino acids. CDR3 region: CASSQNIARDPPHEQFF. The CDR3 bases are TGCGCCAGCAGCCAAAATATTGCCCGGGACCCCCCCCATGAGCAGTTCTTC.

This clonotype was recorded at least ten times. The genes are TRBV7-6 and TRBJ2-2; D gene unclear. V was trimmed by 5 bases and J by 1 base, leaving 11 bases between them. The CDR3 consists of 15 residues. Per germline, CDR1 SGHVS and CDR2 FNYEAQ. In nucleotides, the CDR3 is TGTGCCAGCAGCGACGCACCGGTGAACACCGGGGAGCTGTTTTTT. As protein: CASSDAPVNTGELFF.

The CDR3 reads CASSLTSGGAASTDTQYF. DNA of the CDR3: TGCGCCAGCAGCTTAACTAGCGGGGGGGCCGCTAGCACAGATACGCAGTATTTT. V gene TRBV5-1 combines with J gene TRBJ2-3; 13 nucleotides line up with TRBD2. The V segment lost 2 bases and the J segment 0 bases; nucleotides outside the gene matches: 6. Germline V gene lookup returns CDR1 SGHRS and CDR2 YFSETQ. CDR3 length equals 18 residues.

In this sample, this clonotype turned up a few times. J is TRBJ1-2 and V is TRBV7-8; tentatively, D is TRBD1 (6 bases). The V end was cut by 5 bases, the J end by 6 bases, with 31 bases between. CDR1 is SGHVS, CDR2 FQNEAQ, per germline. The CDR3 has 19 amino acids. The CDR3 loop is CASSARPTGPQEQLDGYTF. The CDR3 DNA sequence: TGTGCCAGCAGCGCCCGCCCGACAGGCCCACAGGAGCAATTAGATGGCTACACCTTC. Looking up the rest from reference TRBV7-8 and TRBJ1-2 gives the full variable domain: GAGVSQSPRYKVAKRGQDVALRCDPISGHVSLFWYQQALGQGPEFLTYFQNEAQLDKSGLPSDRFFAERPEGSVSTLKIQRTQQEDSAVYLCASSARPTGPQEQLDGYTFGSGTRLTVV.